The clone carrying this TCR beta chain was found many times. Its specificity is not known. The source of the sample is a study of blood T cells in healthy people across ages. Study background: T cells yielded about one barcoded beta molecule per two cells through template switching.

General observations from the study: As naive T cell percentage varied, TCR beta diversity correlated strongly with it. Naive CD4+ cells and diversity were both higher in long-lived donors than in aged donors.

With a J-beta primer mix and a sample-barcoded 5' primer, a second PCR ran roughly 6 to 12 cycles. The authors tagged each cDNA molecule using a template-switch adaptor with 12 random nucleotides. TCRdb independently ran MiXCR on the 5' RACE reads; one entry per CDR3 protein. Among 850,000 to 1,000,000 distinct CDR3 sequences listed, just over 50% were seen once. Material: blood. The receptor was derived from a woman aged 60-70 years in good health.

The CDR3 loop is CASSFQFQETQYF. The CDR3 coding sequence is TGTGCCAGCAGCTTTCAATTCCAAGAGACCCAGTACTTC. This chain uses TRBV11-2 with TRBJ2-5; D unclear. Trimming shortened V by 3 bases and J by 1 base, and 6 bases separated the two germline ends. Germline V gene data show CDR1 as SGHAT and CDR2 as FQNNGV. The CDR3 contains 13 residues.